The next 32 T cell receptor beta chains were all read from a single sample in a study of tumor-infiltrating lymphocytes in primary liver carcinoma. Researchers generated TCR beta cDNA from approximately 450 ng of total RNA, relying on a constant-region primer. Construction of TCR beta libraries relied on three successive nested multiplex PCR rounds employing slightly modified ARM-PCR. The two initial PCR rounds, around 11 cycles each, used TRBV1-TRBV30 forward and C-beta reverse primers. One entry per CDR3 protein, called by TCRdb with MiXCR from the multiplex PCR reads. The sample consists of around 50,000 distinct CDR3 sequences, 60% to 75% of them appearing once. Unsorted bulk tissue (about 18-30 mg) underwent RNA and DNA co-extraction. The source material was liver tumor tissue from sampling region 3. Stated subset: tumor region T3, left-lateral pole. The receptors derive from a man between 35 and 55 years old with primary liver carcinoma and hepatitis B virus infection.

This clonotype was observed a handful of times. CDR3 region: CASSPGTANYNEQFF. The CDR3 DNA reads TGCGCCAGCAGCCCCGGGACAGCCAACTACAATGAGCAGTTCTTC. V and J are TRBV5-1 and TRBJ2-1; 7 bases are a match to TRBD1. Germline assignment: CDR1 SGHRS and CDR2 YFSETQ. V lost 4 bases and J lost 3; bases outside the gene matches: 7. The length of the CDR3 is 15 residues.

This clonotype was picked up many times. This chain connects TRBV29-1 to TRBJ1-4; no clear D gene. CDR1 SQVTM and CDR2 ANQGSEA come from the germline V gene. The CDR3 runs to 11 residues. V gave up 4 bases and J gave up 4 bases, with 4 bases separating them. CDR3 loop: CSVAINEKLFF. The CDR3, as DNA: TGCAGCGTTGCAATTAATGAAAAACTGTTTTTT.

This clonotype was counted a single time. Without the conserved terminal phenylalanine or tryptophan, this CDR3 likely stems from a read error. The genes are TRBV11-2 and TRBJ2-2; the match to TRBD1 covers 7 bases. This CDR3 has 17 residues. Looked up from germline, CDR1 is SGHAT and CDR2 is FQNNGV. For the CDR3, the DNA is TGTGCTAGCAGCTCCCGAAGGGGGCGACCGGACACCGGGGAGCTGTTTTCT. This codes for CASSSRRGRPDTGELFS.

In the case of this clonotype: One junction end disagrees with the germline gene, perhaps due to a read error. The chain recombines TRBV11-2 with TRBJ2-5, with a possible D match to TRBD2 (6 bases). The CDR3 totals 16 residues. The germline V gene has CDR1 SGHAT and CDR2 FQNNGV. The CDR3 DNA follows: TGTGCAAGCAGATCCAGGGACTCGGCCCGCCAAGAGACCCAGTACTTC. Translation: CASRSRDSARQETQYF.

This clonotype was detected many times. V usage is TRBV12-3 or TRBV12-4 and J usage is TRBJ1-1; D is uncertain. Trimming left V 3 bases short and J 11 bases short, with 10 bases between. CDR3 length: 11 amino acids. CDR3: CASSLPGVAFF. CDR3 sequence (DNA): TGTGCCAGCAGTTTGCCAGGAGTGGCTTTCTTT.

On this clonotype: The junction differs from germline at one of its ends, possibly a read error. The chain combines TRBV12-3 or TRBV12-4 with TRBJ1-2; D is uncertain. The CDR3 is 14 residues long. The CDR3 DNA reads as TGTGCCAGCAGTCCCGAAACGACCTTAGATAGCTACACTTTC. Amino acids: CASSPETTLDSYTF.

On this clonotype: Its ends do not fully match the called genes, so a read error is possible. The rearrangement links TRBV5-1 to TRBJ2-7; 8 bases agree with TRBD2. Germline CDR1 is SGHRS and CDR2 is YFSETQ. The CDR3 consists of 15 residues. The CDR3 nucleotides read TGCGGCAGCAGCGAGACAAGCGGGGGTGTCTACGAGCAGTACTTC. Translation: CGSSETSGGVYEQYF.

Comment on this clonotype: A junction boundary mismatches the germline segment, possibly from a read error. The genes are TRBV6-5 and TRBJ2-4; 10 bases align to TRBD2. Germline assignment: CDR1 MNHEY and CDR2 SVGAGI. The CDR3 length is 16 residues. The CDR3 region is CTSRALAGLSKNIQYF. The CDR3 DNA sequence: TGTACCAGCAGAGCACTAGCGGGGTTATCCAAAAACATTCAGTACTTC.

The table lists this clonotype with many counts. V and J are TRBV28 and TRBJ2-5; no clear D gene. V lost 3 bases, J lost 5 bases, and 10 bases lay in between. Germline values: CDR1 MDHEN, CDR2 SYDVKM. The CDR3 is 13 residues long. The CDR3 here is CASSFTSWETQYF. DNA of the CDR3: TGTGCCAGCAGTTTCACATCTTGGGAGACCCAGTACTTC.

Notes on this clonotype: A read error may account for a junction end that differs from germline. The chain links TRBV4-1 to TRBJ2-1; 8 nucleotides match TRBD2. The CDR3 length is 17 residues. Germline CDR1 is MGHRA and CDR2 is YSYEKL. CDR3 region: CVSSQDPVSGVPDEQFF. The CDR3 coding sequence is TGCGTCAGCAGCCAAGATCCCGTTAGCGGGGTACCGGATGAGCAGTTCTTC.

The genes are TRBV27 and TRBJ2-2; D not resolved. Germline assignment: CDR1 MNHEY and CDR2 SMNVEV (reference sequence). The CDR3 has 12 amino acids. V lost 8 bases, J lost 1 base, and 5 bases lay in between. The CDR3 region is CASRMNTGELFF. The CDR3 nucleotides are TGTGCCAGCCGTATGAACACCGGGGAGCTGTTTTTT.

With regard to this clonotype: At one boundary the junction diverges from the germline segment, which might be a read error. V and J are TRBV6-5 and TRBJ2-7, with TRBD2 matching over 7 bases. CDR1 and CDR2 from the germline V gene are MNHEY and SVGAGI. CDR3 size: 16 residues. The CDR3 here is CASSRPGLAVSYEEYF. The CDR3 coding sequence is TGTGCCAGCAGCCGTCCCGGGCTAGCGGTCTCCTACGAGGAGTACTTC.

A note on this clonotype: It is likely a read error, because the conserved phenylalanine at the end of the CDR3 is missing. Because the CDR3's place on the DNA is in doubt, the DNA is left out and the CDR3 is given as listed by TCRdb. This sequence joins TRBV29-1 and TRBJ2-2; the table's D call TRBD2 went unverified against the DNA. Germline values: CDR1 SQVTM, CDR2 ANQGSEA. The CDR3 is 13 amino acids in total, end residues counted. This chain's CDR3 is CSAWRVNTGELFL.

Concerning this clonotype: Germline is not matched at one junction end, which may reflect a read error. The CDR3 DNA reads TGTTCCAGCAGCCTTGATCGGGACTGGGTCAGCACCGGGGTGCTGTTTTTT. It specifies CSSSLDRDWVSTGVLFF. The chain carries TRBV11-2 and TRBJ2-2; D perhaps matches TRBD2 (6 bases). The CDR3 sequence is 17 residues long. CDR1 is SGHAT, CDR2 FQNNGV, per germline.

This clonotype was recorded only once. The chain has TRBV12-3 or TRBV12-4 and TRBJ2-7; 10 bases map to TRBD2. J lost 12 bases, V lost 6 bases, and 11 bases had no gene match. The CDR3 is 13 amino acids. CDR3: CASSQLAGYEVYF. As DNA, the CDR3 is TGTGCCAGCAGCCAACTAGCGGGATACGAGGTGTACTTC.

This clonotype was counted a single time. The chain couples TRBV11-2 to TRBJ2-2, with 7 positions matching TRBD1. Germline V gives CDR1 SGHAT, CDR2 FQNNGV. Trimming at V came to 4 bases and at J to 3 bases, leaving 11 bases not matched to a gene. The CDR3 has 17 amino acids. The CDR3 protein is CASSSRRGRTDTGELFF. The CDR3 DNA reads TGTGCCAGCAGCTCTCGAAGGGGGCGAACGGACACCGGGGAGCTGTTTTTT.

The chain links TRBV7-9 to TRBJ2-3; D is ambiguous. The CDR3 extends over 16 amino acids. V lost 9 bases and J lost 1, with 20 bases in between. Germline V lookup: CDR1 SEHNR, CDR2 FQNEAQ (reference sequence). The CDR3 sequence: CASNNLDRDGTDTQYF. The CDR3 nucleotides read TGTGCCAGTAATAACTTGGATAGAGACGGCACAGATACGCAGTATTTT.

The rearrangement uses TRBV12-3 or TRBV12-4 and TRBJ2-3; weak D call: TRBD2 (5 bases). CDR3 length: 15 residues. The V end lost 3 bases, the J end lost 9 bases, and 19 bases lay between the germline ends. As DNA, the CDR3 is TGTGCCAGCAGTTTTTTACTAGTGGGAGTGGACACGCAGTATTTT. It codes for CASSFLLVGVDTQYF.

This clonotype was seen repeatedly, ten times or more. The rearrangement joins TRBV28 to TRBJ1-5, with D possibly TRBD1 on 6 matching bases. This CDR3 spans 16 amino acids. CDR1 MDHEN and CDR2 SYDVKM come from the germline V gene. V was clipped by 0 bases and J by 4 bases, with 13 bases between them. The CDR3 region is CASSLWAGAKNQPQHF. Written as DNA, the CDR3 is TGTGCCAGCAGTTTATGGGCGGGGGCGAAGAATCAGCCCCAGCATTTT.

Comments on this clonotype: An end of the junction differs from the germline gene, which may be a read error. The J gene is TRBJ2-1, the V gene TRBV11-2, with D possibly TRBD2 on 6 matching bases. In germline, CDR1 is SGHAT, CDR2 FQNNGV. CDR3 length equals 18 residues. The CDR3 is CTSSFDARRTGSYYEQFF. The CDR3 region has the DNA TGTACCAGCAGCTTTGACGCTAGGAGGACCGGGAGTTACTATGAGCAGTTCTTC.

For this clonotype: Germline and junction disagree at one end, which may indicate a read error. The V gene is TRBV6-6, the J gene TRBJ2-7; D remains unclear. Germline loops: CDR1 MNHNY, CDR2 SVGAGI (reference sequence). The CDR3 extends over 14 amino acids. As DNA, the CDR3 is TGTACCAGCAGCCTAACGCCTAGTTCCTACGAGCAGTACTTC. It specifies CTSSLTPSSYEQYF.

The V gene is TRBV4-1, the J gene TRBJ2-2, with D perhaps TRBD1 (5 bases). From germline, CDR1 is MGHRA and CDR2 YSYEKL. The CDR3 has 14 residues. Trimming pared 6 bases from V and 10 bases from J, leaving 18 bases between. The chain's CDR3 is CASSHLTVAEELFF. CDR3 DNA: TGCGCCAGCAGTCATTTGACAGTCGCCGAGGAGCTGTTTTTT.

The chain recombines TRBV11-2 with TRBJ2-7, with 8 bases that match TRBD2. The CDR3 extends over 15 amino acids. The V and J ends lost 1 base and 2 bases, in that order; junction bases with no gene match: 4. CDR1 SGHAT and CDR2 FQNNGV come from the germline V gene. The DNA of the CDR3 is TGTGCCAGCAGCTTAGCGGGGGGGAACCCCTACGAGCAGTACTTC. It codes for CASSLAGGNPYEQYF.

Points on this clonotype: This may come from a read error, since a much larger clone is one base off. The chain is built from TRBV28 and TRBJ2-5; D is unresolved. The CDR3 loop spans 11 amino acids. V lost 2 bases and J 7 bases, leaving 5 bases between the germline ends. Germline V gene data show CDR1 as MDHEN and CDR2 as SYDVKM. In nucleotides, the CDR3 is TGTGCCAGCAGTTTAGAGCTGACCCAGTACTTC. It encodes CASSLELTQYF.

There are many counts of this clonotype. V usage is TRBV28 and J usage is TRBJ2-7; no firm D call. There are 14 residues in the CDR3. The V and J ends lost 2 bases and 0 bases respectively, with 8 bases between them. CDR1 MDHEN and CDR2 SYDVKM come from the germline V gene. The CDR3 bases are TGTGCCAGCAGTTTAGCCAGGAGCTCCTACGAGCAGTACTTC. It translates to CASSLARSSYEQYF.

The chain joins TRBV11-2 to TRBJ2-1; TRBD2 is a possible D gene (6 bases). The germline gives CDR1 SGHAT, CDR2 FQNNGV. V dropped 3 bases and J dropped 8 bases, with 20 bases sitting between them. This CDR3 comprises 16 residues. In DNA form, the CDR3 reads TGTGCCAGCAGCTTGGAAGGGACTTGCGGGATGGATGAGCAGTTCTTC. Its protein product is CASSLEGTCGMDEQFF.

About this clonotype itself: One end of the junction does not line up with germline, which may come from a read error. The chain recombines TRBV6-2 or TRBV6-3 with TRBJ2-3; 7 bases line up with TRBD2. Per germline, CDR1 MNHEY and CDR2 SVGEGT. The CDR3 has 15 amino acids. The CDR3 protein is CSSSYVAGVGDTQYF. DNA for the CDR3: TGTTCCAGCAGTTACGTTGCGGGGGTGGGAGATACGCAGTATTTT.

Details on this clonotype: This CDR3 is missing its conserved last phenylalanine or tryptophan, likely due to a read error. The chain couples TRBV11-1 to TRBJ2-1, with 14 positions matching TRBD2. CDR3 size: 17 residues. CDR1 is SGHAT, CDR2 FQDESV, per germline (reference sequence). CDR3 coding DNA: TGTGCCAGCAGCCTGGGACTAGCGGGAGAAGTTGGCAATAAGCAGTTCTTA. It encodes CASSLGLAGEVGNKQFL.

This chain joins TRBV6-1 and TRBJ2-2, with 7 bases identical to TRBD2. Per the germline V gene, CDR1 is MNHNS and CDR2 is SASEGT. The CDR3 consists of 17 residues. The trim removed 7 bases at V and 0 bases at J, leaving 11 bases unmatched. The CDR3 sequence is CASNVLKGGPNTGELFF. The CDR3 DNA is TGTGCCAGCAATGTGTTAAAGGGAGGGCCGAACACCGGGGAGCTGTTTTTT.

For this clonotype: Germline and junction disagree at one end, which may indicate a read error. The rearrangement uses TRBV6-1 and TRBJ1-5; D gene ambiguous. Germline CDR1 MNHNS, CDR2 SASEGT. The CDR3 totals 13 residues. In DNA form, the CDR3 reads TGTGCCAGCAGCAGGTGTGGAGGTCAGCCTCAGCATTTT. Protein sequence: CASSRCGGQPQHF.

In regard to this clonotype: An end of the junction differs from the germline gene, which may be a read error. The rearrangement links TRBV29-1 to TRBJ1-2, with 10 bases matching TRBD1. This CDR3 is 15 amino acids long. CDR1 and CDR2 (germline): SQVTM, ANQGSEA. This chain's CDR3 is CGAGDRGDLDYGYTF. CDR3 DNA sequence: TGCGGCGCCGGGGACAGGGGAGACCTGGACTATGGCTACACATTC.

This clonotype showed up many times. V is TRBV5-1 and J is TRBJ2-2, with TRBD2 identical over 8 bases. The CDR3 extends over 16 amino acids. Trimming removed 0 bases from V and 5 bases from J; junction bases left unmatched: 6. Per germline, CDR1 SGHRS and CDR2 YFSETQ. The CDR3 region is CASSLGFGTSTGELFF. The CDR3 region has the DNA TGCGCCAGCAGCTTGGGATTTGGGACTAGTACCGGGGAGCTGTTTTTT. The variable domain in full, with the rest retrieved from reference TRBV5-1 and TRBJ2-2, is KAGVTQTPRYLIKTRGQQVTLSCSPISGHRSVSWYQQTPGQGLQFLFEYFSETQRNKGNFPGRFSGRQFSNSRSEMNVSTLELGDSALYLCASSLGFGTSTGELFFGEGSRLTVL.